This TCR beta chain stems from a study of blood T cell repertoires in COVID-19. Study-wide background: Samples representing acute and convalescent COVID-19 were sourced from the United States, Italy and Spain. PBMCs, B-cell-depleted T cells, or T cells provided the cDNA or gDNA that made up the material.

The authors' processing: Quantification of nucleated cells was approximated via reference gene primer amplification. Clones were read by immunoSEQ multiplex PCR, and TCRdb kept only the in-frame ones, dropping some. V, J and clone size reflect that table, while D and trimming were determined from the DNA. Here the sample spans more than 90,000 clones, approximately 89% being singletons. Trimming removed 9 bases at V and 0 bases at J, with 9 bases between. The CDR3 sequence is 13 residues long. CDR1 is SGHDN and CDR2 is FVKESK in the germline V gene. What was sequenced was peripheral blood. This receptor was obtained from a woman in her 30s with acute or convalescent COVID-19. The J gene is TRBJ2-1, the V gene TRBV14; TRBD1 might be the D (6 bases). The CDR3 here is CASSGDSYNEQFF. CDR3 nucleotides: TGTGCCAGTTCAGGGGACTCCTACAATGAGCAGTTCTTC.